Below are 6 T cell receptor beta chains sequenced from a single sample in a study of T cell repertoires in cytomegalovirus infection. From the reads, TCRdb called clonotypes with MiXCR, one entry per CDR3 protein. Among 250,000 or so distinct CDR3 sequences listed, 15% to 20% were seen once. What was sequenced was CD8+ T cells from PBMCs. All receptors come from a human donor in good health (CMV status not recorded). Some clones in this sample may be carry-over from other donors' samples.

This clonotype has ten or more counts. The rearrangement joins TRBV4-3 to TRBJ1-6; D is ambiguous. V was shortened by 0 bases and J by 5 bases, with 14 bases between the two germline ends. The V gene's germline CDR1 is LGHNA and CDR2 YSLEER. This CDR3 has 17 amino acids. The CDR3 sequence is CASSQDLYGENNSPLHF. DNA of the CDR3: TGCGCCAGCAGCCAAGATCTCTATGGGGAAAATAATTCACCCCTCCACTTT.

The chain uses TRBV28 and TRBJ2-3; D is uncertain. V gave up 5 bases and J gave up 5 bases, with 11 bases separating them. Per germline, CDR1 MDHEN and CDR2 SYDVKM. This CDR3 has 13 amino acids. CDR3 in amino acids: CASSRVRQDTQYF. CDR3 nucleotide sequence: TGTGCCAGCAGTCGCGTCCGGCAAGATACGCAGTATTTT.

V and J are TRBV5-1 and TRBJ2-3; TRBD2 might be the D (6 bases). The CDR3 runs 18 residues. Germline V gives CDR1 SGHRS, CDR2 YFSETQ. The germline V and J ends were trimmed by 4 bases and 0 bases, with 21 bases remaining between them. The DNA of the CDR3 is TGCGCCAGCAGCGACCCGGGACTGGAGGTCTCTAGCACAGATACGCAGTATTTT. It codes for CASSDPGLEVSSTDTQYF.

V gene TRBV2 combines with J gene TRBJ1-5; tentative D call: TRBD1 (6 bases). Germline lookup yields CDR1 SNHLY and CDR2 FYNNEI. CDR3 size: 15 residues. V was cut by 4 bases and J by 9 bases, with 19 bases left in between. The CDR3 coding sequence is TGTGCCAGCAGTGGACCCGCTCCAGGGGCATGGCCCCAGCATTTT. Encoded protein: CASSGPAPGAWPQHF.

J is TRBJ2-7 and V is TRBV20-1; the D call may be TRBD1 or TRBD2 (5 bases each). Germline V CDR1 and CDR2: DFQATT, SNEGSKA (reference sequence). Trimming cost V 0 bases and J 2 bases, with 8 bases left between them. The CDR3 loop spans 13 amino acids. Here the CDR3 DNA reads TGCAGTGCTAGAGATTTGGGGGCCTACGAGCAGTACTTC. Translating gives CSARDLGAYEQYF.

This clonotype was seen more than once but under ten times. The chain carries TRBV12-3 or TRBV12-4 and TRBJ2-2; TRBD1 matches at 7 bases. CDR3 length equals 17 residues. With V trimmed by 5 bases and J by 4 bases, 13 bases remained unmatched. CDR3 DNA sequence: TGTGCCAGCAGTCCATCGGGGCAGGGGGTTCGCACCGGGGAGCTGTTTTTT. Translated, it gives CASSPSGQGVRTGELFF.